This entry lists 24 T cell receptor beta chains sequenced from one sample in a study of blood T cell repertoires in COVID-19. The method was immunoSEQ multiplex PCR; TCRdb's version includes in-frame clones alone and lacks a portion of them. The sample lists 90,000 to 110,000 clones, roughly 80% occurring once. Sequenced input: peripheral blood. Every receptor here comes from a human donor in a cohort sampled during active or convalescent COVID-19.

The V call is TRBV5-1, the J call TRBJ1-4; D is perhaps TRBD1 (5 bases). V gave up 1 base and J gave up 0 bases, with 16 bases separating them. Germline values: CDR1 SGHRS, CDR2 YFSETQ. The CDR3 is 18 amino acids. The CDR3 loop is CASSLTGTTSSTNEKLFF. The CDR3 DNA reads as TGCGCCAGCAGCTTGACAGGAACAACATCCTCAACTAATGAAAAACTGTTTTTT.

CDR3 nucleotide sequence: TGTGCCAGCAGCCCGACTAGCGGGAGCTCCTACAATGAGCAGTTCTTC. Its translation: CASSPTSGSSYNEQFF. This chain connects TRBV7-6 to TRBJ2-1; TRBD2 matches 12 bases. The ends lost 5 bases at V and 0 bases at J; junction bases unmatched: 2. CDR1 SGHVS and CDR2 FNYEAQ come from the germline V gene. The length of the CDR3 is 16 residues.

This sequence joins TRBV10-2 and TRBJ1-2, with 10 positions matching TRBD1. The junction had 13 bases not matched to a gene; V was cut back by 4 bases and J by 8 bases. CDR3 length: 16 amino acids. Germline values: CDR1 WSHSY, CDR2 SAAADI. The DNA for the CDR3 is TGCGCCAGCAGTGCTTCGGGGGGACAGGGGATGGGCGGCTACACCTTC. This codes for CASSASGGQGMGGYTF.

V usage is TRBV19 and J usage is TRBJ1-1, with D unclear. The CDR3 has 13 amino acids. The germline gives CDR1 LNHDA, CDR2 SQIVND (reference sequence). With 4 bases removed from V and 6 bases from J, the gap between germline ends came to 12 bases. The CDR3 reads CASSRVGFSEAFF. The CDR3 DNA reads as TGTGCCAGTAGTAGAGTCGGTTTCTCTGAAGCTTTCTTT.

CDR3 sequence reads: CATAAGERSTDTQYF. CDR3 in DNA: TGTGCCACCGCCGCGGGGGAGAGGTCCACAGATACGCAGTATTTT. The gene calls are TRBV15 and TRBJ2-3, with 7 bases fitting TRBD2. The junction had 10 bases not matched to a gene; V was cut back by 8 bases and J by 2 bases. The length of the CDR3 is 15 residues. Per germline, CDR1 LNHNV and CDR2 YYDKDF (reference sequence).

This clone was picked up a small number of times. The CDR3 here is CASSMPPRQVGQPQHF. The CDR3 DNA is TGTGCCAGTAGTATGCCCCCCCGACAGGTAGGTCAGCCCCAGCATTTT. This sequence joins TRBV19 and TRBJ1-5, with a tentative D call TRBD1 (6 bases). The CDR3 has 16 amino acids. CDR1 is LNHDA and CDR2 is SQIVND in the germline V gene (reference sequence). V was shortened by 3 bases and J by 6 bases, with 18 bases between the two germline ends. The variable domain in full, with the rest retrieved from reference TRBV19 and TRBJ1-5, is DGGITQSPKYLFRKEGQNVTLSCEQNLNHDAMYWYRQDPGQGLRLIYYSQIVNDFQKGDIAEGYSVSREKKESFPLTVTSAQKNPTAFYLCASSMPPRQVGQPQHFGDGTRLSIL.

V and J are TRBV5-6 and TRBJ2-1; 10 nucleotides match TRBD2. V lost 4 bases, J lost 5 bases, and 6 bases stayed unmatched. The CDR3 extends over 15 amino acids. Per the germline V gene, CDR1 is SGHDT and CDR2 is YYEEEE. CDR3 nucleotide sequence: TGTGCCAGCAGCATGTGGACTAGCGGACACAATGAGCAGTTCTTC. This codes for CASSMWTSGHNEQFF.

The V call is TRBV24-1, the J call TRBJ1-3; D uncertain. Germline V gives CDR1 KGHDR, CDR2 SFDVKD. Trimming pared 1 base from V and 3 bases from J, leaving 15 bases between. The CDR3 length is 17 residues. This CDR3 is CATSDLSSPAIGNTIYF. The CDR3 region has the DNA TGTGCCACCAGTGATTTAAGCTCGCCCGCCATTGGAAACACCATATATTTT.

This clone was detected a few times. The chain links TRBV7-2 to TRBJ1-5; unclear D gene. The CDR3 is 13 amino acids. Germline V gene data show CDR1 as SGHTA and CDR2 as FQGNSA. V lost 3 bases, J lost 4 bases, and 7 bases lay in between. The CDR3 coding sequence is TGTGCCAGCAGCTTTAAGAGAAATCAGCCCCAGCATTTT. Translated: CASSFKRNQPQHF.

This clone was recorded a few times. The chain has TRBV5-1 and TRBJ2-2; tentative D call: TRBD2 (5 bases). CDR3 length: 13 residues. V shed 7 bases and J shed 4 bases, with 11 bases lying between them. Germline CDR1 is SGHRS and CDR2 is YFSETQ. DNA for the CDR3: TGCGCCAGCGGCCGGGGAACCACCGGGGAGCTGTTTTTT. Its protein product is CASGRGTTGELFF.

The J gene is TRBJ2-1, the V gene TRBV7-9; D is unclear. The germline V gene encodes CDR1 SEHNR and CDR2 FQNEAQ (reference sequence). The CDR3 is made up of 14 amino acids. With 7 bases removed from V and 0 bases from J, the gap between germline ends came to 10 bases. The CDR3 nucleotides are TGTGCCAGCATCCTTCCGAGCTCCTACAATGAGCAGTTCTTC. This sequence encodes CASILPSSYNEQFF.

The chain combines TRBV3-1 (or the pseudogene TRBV3-2) with TRBJ2-5, with TRBD2 matching 7 bases. The ends lost 0 bases at V and 3 bases at J; junction bases unmatched: 7. This CDR3 region has 16 residues. CDR1 and CDR2 from the germline V gene are LGHDT and YNNKEL (reference sequence). The CDR3 bases are TGTGCCAGCAGCCAAGATTGGGGGGGGAGAGAAGAGACCCAGTACTTC. Protein sequence: CASSQDWGGREETQYF.

The chain carries TRBV24-1 and TRBJ2-3; 11 bases line up with TRBD2. Per the germline V gene, CDR1 is KGHDR and CDR2 is SFDVKD. The trim removed 3 bases at V and 4 bases at J, leaving 5 bases unmatched. This CDR3 comprises 16 residues. The CDR3 sequence is CATSDPTSGGADTQYF. For the CDR3, the DNA is TGTGCCACCAGTGATCCAACTAGCGGGGGAGCAGATACGCAGTATTTT.

V usage is TRBV5-1 and J usage is TRBJ2-3, with no clear D. CDR3 length: 16 amino acids. Germline assignment: CDR1 SGHRS and CDR2 YFSETQ. Between the trimmed V and J ends, which lost 0 bases and 2 bases, there was a span of 13 bases. The CDR3 spells CASSLGAGFVTDTQYF. The CDR3 nucleotides read TGCGCCAGCAGCTTGGGAGCCGGGTTTGTCACAGATACGCAGTATTTT.

This clone came up a few times. The DNA for the CDR3 is TGTGCCAGTACCGCCAGGGCAGGATATGGCTACACCTTC. It encodes CASTARAGYGYTF. This rearrangement joins TRBV19 to TRBJ1-2; TRBD1 might be the D (5 bases). The CDR3 is 13 amino acids. Trimming removed 7 bases from V and 5 bases from J, with 14 bases in between. Per germline, CDR1 LNHDA and CDR2 SQIVND (reference sequence).

About this clone: A clone one base away is much larger, so this may be a read error. This rearrangement joins TRBV19 to TRBJ2-7; 9 nucleotides agree with TRBD2. CDR3 length: 17 residues. Germline-derived CDR1 and CDR2 are LNHDA and SQIVND (reference sequence). CDR3 nucleotides: TGTGCCAGTAGCCAGCAGGCCCTAGCGGGGCTTCCCTACGGGCAGTACTTC. It specifies CASSQQALAGLPYGQYF.

The J gene is TRBJ1-5, the V gene TRBV6-2 or TRBV6-3, with D possibly being TRBD1 (5 bases). V was clipped by 2 bases and J by 2 bases, with 13 bases between them. This CDR3 has 16 residues. Germline-derived CDR1 and CDR2 are MNHEY and SVGEGT. CDR3 region: CASSYGRVIGNQPQHF. The CDR3, as DNA: TGTGCCAGCAGTTACGGCAGGGTGATCGGCAATCAGCCCCAGCATTTT.

The chain joins TRBV9 to TRBJ2-3; D is ambiguous. This CDR3 is 13 amino acids long. Per the germline V gene, CDR1 is SGDLS and CDR2 is YYNGEE. The V gene lost 0 bases and the J gene lost 1 base, with 3 bases spanning the gap. CDR3 DNA: TGTGCCAGCAGCGTAGGCGGCACAGATACGCAGTATTTT. This encodes CASSVGGTDTQYF.

This chain uses TRBV27 with TRBJ1-2, with 7 bases matching TRBD1. This CDR3 is built from 13 residues. The V gene end was trimmed by 9 bases and the J gene end by 2 bases; junction bases not matched to a gene: 6. CDR1 MNHEY and CDR2 SMNVEV come from the germline V gene (reference sequence). The chain's CDR3 is CASTGQKNYGYTF. In DNA form, the CDR3 reads TGTGCCAGTACGGGACAGAAGAACTATGGCTACACCTTC.

CDR3 bases: TGTGCCAGCAGTTTTGTACAGAACACCGGGGAGCTGTTTTTT. Protein: CASSFVQNTGELFF. The chain combines TRBV28 with TRBJ2-2, with D unclear. The CDR3 has 14 residues. The V gene's germline CDR1 is MDHEN and CDR2 SYDVKM. The V and J ends lost 3 bases and 1 base respectively, with 6 bases between them.

V and J are TRBV19 and TRBJ1-1, with D unresolved. The CDR3 covers 12 residues. V was clipped by 1 base and J by 8 bases, with 8 bases between them. Per germline, CDR1 LNHDA and CDR2 SQIVND (reference sequence). CDR3 in amino acids: CASSIAGREAFF. The CDR3 coding sequence is TGTGCCAGTAGTATAGCGGGGAGAGAAGCTTTCTTT.

The chain couples TRBV5-1 to TRBJ2-2; 8 positions agree with TRBD1. The ends lost 4 bases at V and 5 bases at J; junction bases unmatched: 13. The CDR3 spans 17 residues. From germline, CDR1 is SGHRS and CDR2 YFSETQ. The CDR3: CASSAGQTGERTGELFF. The DNA of the CDR3 is TGCGCCAGCAGCGCCGGACAGACAGGGGAGCGGACCGGGGAGCTGTTTTTT.

This rearrangement joins TRBV10-3 to TRBJ1-5; 7 bases are a match to TRBD1. The CDR3 covers 13 residues. Germline V gives CDR1 ENHRY, CDR2 SYGVKD. V trimming: 6 bases; J trimming: 4 bases; junction bases outside the gene matches: 3. The CDR3 sequence: CAISLTGNQPQHF. The CDR3 bases are TGTGCCATCAGCCTGACAGGGAATCAGCCCCAGCATTTT.

In this sample, this clone turned up once. The genes are TRBV18 and TRBJ1-1; D remains unclear. The germline V gene has CDR1 KGHSH and CDR2 LQKENI. This CDR3 region has 17 residues. The V gene lost 4 bases and the J gene lost 0 bases, with 18 bases spanning the gap. The CDR3 DNA is TGTGCCAGCTCACAAACGGTGGAGGGCTGGATGAACACTGAAGCTTTCTTT. Amino acids: CASSQTVEGWMNTEAFF.